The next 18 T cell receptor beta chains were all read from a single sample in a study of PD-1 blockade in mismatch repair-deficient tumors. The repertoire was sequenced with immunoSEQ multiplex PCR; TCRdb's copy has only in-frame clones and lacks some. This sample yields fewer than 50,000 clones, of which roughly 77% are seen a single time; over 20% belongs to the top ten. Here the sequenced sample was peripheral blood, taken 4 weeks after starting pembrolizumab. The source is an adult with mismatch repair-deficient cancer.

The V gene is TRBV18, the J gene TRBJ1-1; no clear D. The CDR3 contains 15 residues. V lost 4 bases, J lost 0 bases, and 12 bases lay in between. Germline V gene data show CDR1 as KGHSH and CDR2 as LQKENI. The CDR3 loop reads CASSRGNSMNTEAFF. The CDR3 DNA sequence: TGTGCCAGCTCACGGGGTAACAGCATGAACACTGAAGCTTTCTTT.

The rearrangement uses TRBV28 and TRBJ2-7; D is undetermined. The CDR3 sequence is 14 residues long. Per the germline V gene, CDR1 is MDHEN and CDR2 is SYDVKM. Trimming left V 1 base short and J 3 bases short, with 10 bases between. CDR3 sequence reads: CASSLLGTGYEQYF. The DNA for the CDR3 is TGTGCCAGCAGTTTATTGGGAACTGGCTACGAGCAGTACTTC.

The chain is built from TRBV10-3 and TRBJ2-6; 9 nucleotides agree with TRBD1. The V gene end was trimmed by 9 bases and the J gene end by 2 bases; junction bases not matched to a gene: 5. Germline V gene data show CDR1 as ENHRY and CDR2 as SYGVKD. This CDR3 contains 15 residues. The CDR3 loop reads CAIKDRGTGANVLTF. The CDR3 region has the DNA TGTGCCATTAAAGACAGGGGGACTGGGGCCAACGTCCTGACTTTC.

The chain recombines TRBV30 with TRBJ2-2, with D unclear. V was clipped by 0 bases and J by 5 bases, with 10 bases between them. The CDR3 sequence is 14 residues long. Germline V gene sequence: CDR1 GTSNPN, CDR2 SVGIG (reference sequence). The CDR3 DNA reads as TGTGCCTGGAGTGTACCCGGCGGAACCGGGGAGCTGTTTTTT. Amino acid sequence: CAWSVPGGTGELFF.

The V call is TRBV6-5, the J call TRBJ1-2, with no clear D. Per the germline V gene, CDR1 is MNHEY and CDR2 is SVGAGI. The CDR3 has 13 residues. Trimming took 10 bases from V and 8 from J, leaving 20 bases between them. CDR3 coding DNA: TGTGCCACCTTCAGACCCAACTTACGCGGCTACACCTTC. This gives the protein CATFRPNLRGYTF.

CDR3 protein: CASSNTGELFF. CDR3 in DNA: TGTGCCAGTTCAAACACCGGGGAGCTGTTTTTT. The chain has TRBV7-9 and TRBJ2-2; D is uncertain. V was pared by 9 bases and J by 2 bases, with 4 bases between. The CDR3 length is 11 residues. The germline V gene has CDR1 SEHNR and CDR2 FQNEAQ (reference sequence).

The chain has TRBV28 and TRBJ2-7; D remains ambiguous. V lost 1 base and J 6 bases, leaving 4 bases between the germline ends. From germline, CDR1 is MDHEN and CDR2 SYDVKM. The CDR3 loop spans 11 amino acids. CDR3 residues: CASSLLTEQYF. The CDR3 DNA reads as TGTGCCAGCAGTTTATTAACCGAGCAGTACTTC.

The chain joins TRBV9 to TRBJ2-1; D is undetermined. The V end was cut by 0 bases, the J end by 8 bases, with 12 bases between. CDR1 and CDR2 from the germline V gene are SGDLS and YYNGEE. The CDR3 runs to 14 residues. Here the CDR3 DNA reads TGTGCCAGCAGCGTAGGACCGGAAAAGGATGAGCAGTTCTTC. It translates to CASSVGPEKDEQFF.

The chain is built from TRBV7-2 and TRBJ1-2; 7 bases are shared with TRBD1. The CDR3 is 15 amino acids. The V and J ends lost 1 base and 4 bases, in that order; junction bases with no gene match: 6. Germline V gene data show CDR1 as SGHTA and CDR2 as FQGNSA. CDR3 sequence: CASSLDSGTAYGYTF. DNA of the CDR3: TGTGCCAGCAGCTTAGATTCCGGGACAGCCTATGGCTACACCTTC.

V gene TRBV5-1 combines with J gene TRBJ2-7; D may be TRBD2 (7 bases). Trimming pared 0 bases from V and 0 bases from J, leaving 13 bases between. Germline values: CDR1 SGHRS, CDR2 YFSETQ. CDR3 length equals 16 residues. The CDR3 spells CASSLEVGGGSYEQYF. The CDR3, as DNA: TGCGCCAGCAGCTTGGAGGTGGGAGGGGGCTCCTACGAGCAGTACTTC. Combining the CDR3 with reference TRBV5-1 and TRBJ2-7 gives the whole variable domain KAGVTQTPRYLIKTRGQQVTLSCSPISGHRSVSWYQQTPGQGLQFLFEYFSETQRNKGNFPGRFSGRQFSNSRSEMNVSTLELGDSALYLCASSLEVGGGSYEQYFGPGTRLTVT.

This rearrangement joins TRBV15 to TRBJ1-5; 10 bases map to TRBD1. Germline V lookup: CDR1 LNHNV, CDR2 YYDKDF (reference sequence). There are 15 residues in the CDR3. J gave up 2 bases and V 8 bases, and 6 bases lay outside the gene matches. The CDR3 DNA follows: TGTGCCACCGGGGACAGGGGCTCGGGCAATCAGCCCCAGCATTTT. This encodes CATGDRGSGNQPQHF.

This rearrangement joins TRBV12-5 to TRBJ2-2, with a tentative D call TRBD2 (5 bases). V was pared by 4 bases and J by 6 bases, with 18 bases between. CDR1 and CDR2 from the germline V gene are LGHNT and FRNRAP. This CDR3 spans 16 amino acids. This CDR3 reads CASGCRPLGRPGELFF. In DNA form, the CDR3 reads TGTGCTAGTGGTTGCCGCCCCCTAGGGAGACCCGGGGAGCTGTTTTTT.

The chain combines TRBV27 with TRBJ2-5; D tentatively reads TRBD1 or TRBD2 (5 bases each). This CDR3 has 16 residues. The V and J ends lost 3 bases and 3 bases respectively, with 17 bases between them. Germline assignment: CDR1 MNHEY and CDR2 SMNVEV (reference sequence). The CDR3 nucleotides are TGTGCCAGCAGTTTCCTAGGCTCGGGGCGGAAAGAGACCCAGTACTTC. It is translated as CASSFLGSGRKETQYF.

The CDR3: CASTRDRARTDTQYF. The CDR3 bases are TGCGCCAGCACCCGTGACAGGGCTCGCACAGATACGCAGTATTTT. The rearrangement joins TRBV10-1 to TRBJ2-3; 7 bases line up with TRBD1. The junction had 8 bases not matched to a gene; V was cut back by 7 bases and J by 1 base. Germline lookup yields CDR1 WNHNN and CDR2 SYGVQD (reference sequence). CDR3 length: 15 amino acids.

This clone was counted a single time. CDR3 residues: CASSSHQGALGYGYTF. In DNA, the CDR3 is TGTGCCAGCAGCTCACATCAGGGGGCGCTTGGCTATGGCTACACCTTC. J is TRBJ1-2 and V is TRBV7-9, with TRBD1 matching over 8 bases. The CDR3 is made up of 16 amino acids. The germline V gene has CDR1 SEHNR and CDR2 FQNEAQ (reference sequence). Trimming cost V 4 bases and J 4 bases; bases outside gene matches: 11.

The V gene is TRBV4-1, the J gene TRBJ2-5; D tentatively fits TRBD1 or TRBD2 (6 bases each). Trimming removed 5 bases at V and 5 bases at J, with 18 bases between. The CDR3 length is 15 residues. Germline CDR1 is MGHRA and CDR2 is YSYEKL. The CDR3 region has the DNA TGCGCCAGCAGCAGGGGGGATTGGAGGAGGGAGACCCAGTACTTC. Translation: CASSRGDWRRETQYF.

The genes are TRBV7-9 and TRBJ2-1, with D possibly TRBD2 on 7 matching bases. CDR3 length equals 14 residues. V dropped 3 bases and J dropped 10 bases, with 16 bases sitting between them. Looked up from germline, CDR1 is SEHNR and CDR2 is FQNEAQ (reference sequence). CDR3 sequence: CASSFRGGAGEQFF. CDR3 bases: TGTGCCAGCAGCTTTAGGGGGGGCGCAGGGGAGCAGTTCTTC.

The CDR3 loop reads CASSSLGRITGELFF. Here the CDR3 DNA reads TGTGCCAGTAGCTCCCTGGGGCGGATCACCGGGGAGCTGTTTTTT. This chain connects TRBV19 to TRBJ2-2; D possibly corresponds to TRBD1 (5 bases). The CDR3 is 15 residues long. With 6 bases removed from V and 4 bases from J, the gap between germline ends came to 15 bases. The germline gives CDR1 LNHDA, CDR2 SQIVND (reference sequence).